This record concerns one T cell receptor (beta chain) sequence. Its specificity is unknown. V trimming: 3 bases; J trimming: 5 bases; junction bases outside the gene matches: 10. Germline V gives CDR1 SGHDT, CDR2 YYEEEE. CDR3 length equals 17 residues. Libraries were prepared by immunoSEQ multiplex PCR; TCRdb keeps only in-frame clonotypes and omits some of them. In the table there are about 84,000 clones, 86% of which are singletons. The sample is drawn from a study of cytotoxic CD8 clonotypes in ibrutinib-treated CLL. Whole-study context: Mean productive templates were over 250,000; mean productive rearrangements were around 90,000.

Study-wide findings and caveats: Baseline levels were approached again at progression, after clonality had risen at ibrutinib response.

TCR beta library input comprised roughly 1.9 micrograms of genomic DNA from cryopreserved PBMCs. The sequence was obtained from a human donor with chronic lymphocytic leukemia. The source was PBMCs, collected before ibrutinib treatment. The genes are TRBV5-6 and TRBJ2-5; 13 nucleotides align to TRBD2. The CDR3 spells CASSYRTSGSVEETQYF. The CDR3 bases are TGTGCCAGCAGCTATCGGACTAGCGGGAGCGTTGAGGAGACCCAGTACTTC.